These 17 T cell receptor beta chains share one sample of origin, sequenced in a study of T cell repertoires in cytomegalovirus infection. TCRdb called the reads again in MiXCR, with one record for every CDR3 protein. The sample lists around 750,000 distinct CDR3 sequences; over 25% were seen once. Their antigens are not known. This specimen was cultured CD8+ T cells from PBMCs, taken from culture after CMV antigen stimulation. The receptors here all came from a human donor in good health (CMV status not recorded). Some clones in this sample may be carry-over from other donors' samples.

The rearrangement links TRBV6-2 or TRBV6-3 to TRBJ2-7; 10 bases are a match to TRBD1. This CDR3 contains 15 residues. J gave up 7 bases and V 4 bases, and 10 bases lay outside the gene matches. Germline V lookup: CDR1 MNHEY, CDR2 SVGEGT. The CDR3 reads CASSSPGQGRGEQYV. The CDR3 DNA reads TGTGCCAGCAGTTCACCGGGACAGGGGCGGGGGGAGCAGTACGTC.

The chain recombines TRBV2 with TRBJ2-5; D is possibly TRBD2 (6 bases). Between the trimmed V and J ends, which lost 3 bases and 0 bases, there was a span of 11 bases. The CDR3 runs 15 residues. Looked up from germline, CDR1 is SNHLY and CDR2 is FYNNEI. This CDR3 is CASSEGGRDQETQYF. In nucleotides, the CDR3 is TGTGCCAGCAGTGAGGGGGGACGGGACCAAGAGACCCAGTACTTC.

Comment on this clonotype: At one boundary the junction diverges from the germline segment, which might be a read error. The chain employs TRBV12-3 or TRBV12-4 and TRBJ2-5; D possibly matches TRBD1 or TRBD2 (5 bases each). The CDR3 contains 13 residues. The CDR3 sequence: CASSPEGYGTKYF. Here the CDR3 DNA reads TGTGCCAGCAGTCCCGAAGGTTATGGGACCAAGTACTTC.

In this sample, this clonotype turned up many times. The chain employs TRBV7-9 and TRBJ1-5, with D unclear. The CDR3 consists of 12 residues. Trimming took off 1 base at V and 7 bases at J, with 5 bases between the two ends. CDR1 SEHNR and CDR2 FQNEAQ come from the germline V gene (reference sequence). This CDR3 reads CASSLGLQPQHF. DNA of the CDR3: TGTGCCAGCAGCTTAGGGTTGCAGCCCCAGCATTTT.

For this clonotype: A much larger clone sits a single nucleotide away, making a read error possible. CDR3 region: CASSLSVRGYEAFF. The DNA of the CDR3 is TGTGCCAGCAGCTTAAGTGTAAGAGGTTACGAAGCTTTCTTT. The V and J genes are TRBV11-1 and TRBJ1-1; D gene ambiguous. The CDR3 runs to 14 residues. Between the trimmed V and J ends, which lost 2 bases and 8 bases, there was a span of 15 bases. The germline V gene has CDR1 SGHAT and CDR2 FQDESV (reference sequence).

The chain links TRBV29-1 to TRBJ2-7, with a tentative D call TRBD1 (5 bases). V was clipped by 1 base and J by 0 bases, with 16 bases between them. This CDR3 spans 16 amino acids. Per the germline V gene, CDR1 is SQVTM and CDR2 is ANQGSEA. The CDR3 sequence is CSVEVVGQSSSYEQYF. DNA for the CDR3: TGCAGCGTTGAAGTGGTGGGGCAGTCTAGCTCCTACGAGCAGTACTTC.

This chain links TRBV7-2 with TRBJ2-5; D possibly corresponds to TRBD2 (7 bases). This CDR3 region has 15 residues. Germline CDR1 reads SGHTA; CDR2 reads FQGNSA. V was clipped by 5 bases and J by 2 bases, with 15 bases between them. Here the CDR3 DNA reads TGTGCCAGCAGCCCCGGTAGGGGGGGACAAGAGACCCAGTACTTC. Its protein product is CASSPGRGGQETQYF.

The chain has TRBV20-1 and TRBJ2-1; 9 nucleotides align to TRBD1. V shed 0 bases and J 8 bases; nucleotides not matched to a gene: 5. This CDR3 has 14 residues. Germline assignment: CDR1 DFQATT and CDR2 SNEGSKA (reference sequence). CDR3 residues: CSARDRTGVYEQFF. The CDR3 coding sequence is TGCAGTGCTAGAGATAGGACAGGGGTCTATGAGCAGTTCTTC.

This chain connects TRBV20-1 to TRBJ1-5; D unresolved. This CDR3 is 14 amino acids long. Germline V CDR1 and CDR2: DFQATT, SNEGSKA (reference sequence). Deletions cut 0 bases from V and 7 bases from J, with 13 bases between. The CDR3 is CSARDSPSGQPQHF. In nucleotides, the CDR3 is TGCAGTGCTAGAGATTCCCCCAGCGGGCAGCCCCAGCATTTT.

V usage is TRBV5-8 and J usage is TRBJ2-7, with D perhaps matching TRBD2 (5 bases). Trimming stripped 2 bases from V and 2 bases from J, with 14 bases between. The CDR3 length is 15 residues. CDR1 is SGHTS and CDR2 is YDEGEE in the germline V gene. The CDR3 spells CASSFPGGPTYEQYF. Here the CDR3 DNA reads TGTGCCAGCAGCTTCCCCGGCGGGCCGACCTACGAGCAGTACTTC.

This clonotype was counted once. The CDR3 DNA sequence: TGTGCCAGAAACTCGGGGACGAACACTGAAGCTTTCTTT. Encoded protein: CARNSGTNTEAFF. V is TRBV19 and J is TRBJ1-1; tentatively, D is TRBD1 (5 bases). This CDR3 is 13 amino acids long. CDR1 is LNHDA and CDR2 is SQIVND in the germline V gene (reference sequence). Trimming removed 9 bases at V and 1 base at J, with 12 bases between.

The rearrangement uses TRBV7-9 and TRBJ1-5; 8 bases match TRBD1. Germline CDR1 is SEHNR and CDR2 is FQNEAQ (reference sequence). V trimming: 4 bases; J trimming: 2 bases; junction bases outside the gene matches: 10. The CDR3 extends over 17 amino acids. The DNA of the CDR3 is TGTGCCAGCAGCTCAGATTGGACAGGGAACGGCAATCAGCCCCAGCATTTT. This sequence encodes CASSSDWTGNGNQPQHF.

The chain has TRBV11-2 and TRBJ1-2; D gene ambiguous. The V gene's germline CDR1 is SGHAT and CDR2 FQNNGV. Trimming removed 1 base at V and 1 base at J, with 16 bases between. The CDR3 covers 17 residues. The CDR3 sequence is CASSLARAAAHNYGYTF. The CDR3 DNA is TGTGCCAGCAGCTTAGCGAGGGCGGCAGCTCATAACTATGGCTACACCTTC.

To note about this clonotype: At one boundary the junction diverges from the germline segment, which might be a read error. Here the CDR3 reads CASSLDTVYSNQSQHF. CDR3 nucleotides: TGTGCCAGCAGCTTAGACACGGTTTATAGCAATCAGTCCCAGCATTTT. The chain employs TRBV7-2 and TRBJ1-5; no definite D call. Germline loops: CDR1 SGHTA, CDR2 FQGNSA. The CDR3 contains 16 residues.

This clonotype was seen a handful of times. The chain employs TRBV20-1 and TRBJ2-7, with 8 bases aligning to TRBD2. From germline, CDR1 is DFQATT and CDR2 SNEGSKA (reference sequence). V lost 3 bases to trimming and J lost 4 bases; unmatched junction nucleotides: 5. The CDR3 runs 13 residues. CDR3 DNA sequence: TGCAGTGCTAGGGCGACTAGCGAGTACGAGCAGTACGTC. Its protein product is CSARATSEYEQYV.

CDR3 sequence (DNA): TGCGCCAGCAGCCCGCGCTTGGGACAGGGGAACACTGAAGCTTTCTTT. Translation: CASSPRLGQGNTEAFF. This chain uses TRBV4-3 with TRBJ1-1; 9 positions agree with TRBD1. J was trimmed by 1 base and V by 4 bases; bases with no gene match: 7. The CDR3 runs to 16 residues. The V gene's germline CDR1 is LGHNA and CDR2 YSLEER.

This clonotype was observed a few times. The chain employs TRBV12-3 or TRBV12-4 and TRBJ1-1; D possibly corresponds to TRBD1 (5 bases). CDR3 length equals 12 residues. Between the trimmed V and J ends, which lost 3 bases and 6 bases, there was a span of 8 bases. The CDR3 protein is CASSFWGAEAFF. The CDR3 coding sequence is TGTGCCAGCAGTTTCTGGGGCGCTGAAGCTTTCTTT.